This record covers a single T cell receptor (beta chain). The data were obtained in a study of shared clonotypes between healthy human individuals. Produced via immunoSEQ multiplex PCR; TCRdb's table is partial and in-frame only. The sample lists 950,000 to 1,200,000 clones; roughly 80% were seen once. Germline CDR1 and CDR2: MDHEN and SYDVKM. This CDR3 has 16 residues. Trimming pared 3 bases from V and 6 bases from J, leaving 20 bases between. Sequencing was carried out using memory CD4+ T cells from PBMCs. Subset of the sample: CD45RA-negative fraction. This receptor was taken from a man aged 18-30 years in good health. Some clones in this sample may be carry-over from other donors' samples. The gene calls are TRBV28 and TRBJ1-2, with D possibly TRBD1 on 6 matching bases. The CDR3 DNA reads TGTGCCAGCAGTTTCGGTGGGGGGGCGCCTATCCATGGCTACACCTTC. Its protein is CASSFGGGAPIHGYTF.